This T cell receptor beta chain came from a study of response to subunit inactivated influenza vaccine. The CDR3 is made up of 14 amino acids. Trimming stripped 4 bases from V and 3 bases from J, with 10 bases between. Germline values: CDR1 SNHLY, CDR2 FYNNEI. Findings and limits, study-wide: New T cells are recruited in small numbers by each seasonal influenza vaccination, according to the authors' suggestion.

MiXCR, applied by TCRdb to the RT-PCR reads, yields one record per CDR3 protein. This repertoire shows 590,000 or so distinct CDR3 sequences, approximately 15% found once; its top ten account for less than 8.5%. This clonotype has only a few counts. Its target is unknown. The sample here was PBMCs from blood, taken roughly 15 days before vaccination. The TCR comes from a man between 50 and 59 years old who received an inactivated influenza vaccine. This chain joins TRBV2 and TRBJ2-1; D unclear. CDR3 protein: CASSVYYFYNEQFF. In nucleotides, the CDR3 is TGTGCCAGCAGTGTTTACTATTTCTACAATGAGCAGTTCTTC.